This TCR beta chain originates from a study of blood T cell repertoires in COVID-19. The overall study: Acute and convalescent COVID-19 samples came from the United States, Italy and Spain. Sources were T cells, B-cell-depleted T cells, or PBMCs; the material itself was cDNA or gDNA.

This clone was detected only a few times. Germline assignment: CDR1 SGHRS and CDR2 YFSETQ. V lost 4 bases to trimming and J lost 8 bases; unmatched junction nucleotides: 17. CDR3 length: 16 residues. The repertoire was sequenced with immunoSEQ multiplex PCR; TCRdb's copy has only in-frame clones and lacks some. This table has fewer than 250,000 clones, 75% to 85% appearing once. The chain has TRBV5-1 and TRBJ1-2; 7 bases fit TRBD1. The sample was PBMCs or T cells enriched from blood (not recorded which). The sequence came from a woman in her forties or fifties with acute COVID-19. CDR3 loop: CASSRLQGPSEGGYTF. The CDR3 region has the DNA TGCGCCAGCAGCCGGCTACAGGGGCCCTCAGAGGGAGGCTACACCTTC.